This T cell receptor (beta chain) was documented in a study of early stage breast cancer tumors. Only in-frame clones appear in the TCRdb table, and some are missing; sequencing was by immunoSEQ multiplex PCR. There are about 53,000 clones in the sample; about nine tenths occur only once, and more than 4% lies in the top ten. With respect to this clone: Its antigen is currently unknown.

Study results and limitations: In about 90% of the 16 patients, blood comparison separated tumor from normal breast. Most shared enriched TCRB sequences were commonly generated ones.

Per the germline V gene, CDR1 is SGDLS and CDR2 is YYNGEE. There are 14 residues in the CDR3. V gave up 3 bases and J gave up 0 bases; unmatched junction bases: 2. The sequence was obtained from an older person with breast cancer. What was sequenced was blood. The chain recombines TRBV9 with TRBJ1-1; 7 positions agree with TRBD1. The CDR3 spells CASSATGMNTEAFF. For the CDR3, the DNA is TGTGCCAGCAGCGCGACAGGGATGAACACTGAAGCTTTCTTT.